The 28 T cell receptor beta chains below were found in one sample sequenced in a study of shared clonotypes between healthy human individuals. The method was immunoSEQ multiplex PCR; TCRdb's version includes in-frame clones alone and lacks a portion of them. The data show over a million clones, 97% to 99% seen once. Sequenced input: naive CD4+ T cells sorted from blood. This sample's subset: CD45RA+ positively selected. Receptors originate from a man aged 25-40 years in good health.

The chain recombines TRBV6-5 with TRBJ2-7; no reliable D call. With 4 bases removed from V and 0 bases from J, the gap between germline ends came to 10 bases. Germline V gene data show CDR1 as MNHEY and CDR2 as SVGAGI. The CDR3 length is 14 residues. In nucleotides, the CDR3 is TGTGCCAGCAGTTGGAAGTCCGCCTCCTACGAGCAGTACTTC. Encoded protein: CASSWKSASYEQYF.

This chain connects TRBV5-4 to TRBJ2-2; TRBD2 aligns across 11 bases. Trimming removed 2 bases from V and 4 bases from J; junction bases left unmatched: 4. The CDR3 runs 16 residues. From germline, CDR1 is SGHNT and CDR2 YYREEE (reference sequence). CDR3 in amino acids: CASSLRLAGLTGELFF. CDR3 sequence (DNA): TGTGCCAGCAGCTTAAGACTAGCGGGACTCACCGGGGAGCTGTTTTTT.

This clone was seen once. CDR3 protein: CASSSAISYEQYF. The CDR3 nucleotides read TGTGCCAGCAGTTCAGCAATCTCCTACGAGCAGTACTTC. The chain employs TRBV6-6 and TRBJ2-7; no clear D. The CDR3 is 13 amino acids. Trimming shortened V by 4 bases and J by 0 bases, and 7 bases separated the two germline ends. The germline V gene encodes CDR1 MNHNY and CDR2 SVGAGI (reference sequence).

J is TRBJ2-3 and V is TRBV19; 11 bases are shared with TRBD2. Looked up from germline, CDR1 is LNHDA and CDR2 is SQIVND (reference sequence). V was clipped by 6 bases and J by 0 bases; unmatched bases: 8. The CDR3 length is 17 residues. The CDR3 sequence: CASSTIAGGPSTDTQYF. DNA of the CDR3: TGTGCCAGTAGCACTATAGCGGGAGGGCCTAGCACAGATACGCAGTATTTT.

The gene calls are TRBV27 and TRBJ2-7; tentative D call: TRBD2 (5 bases). V was shortened by 6 bases and J by 5 bases, with 11 bases between the two germline ends. Germline-derived CDR1 and CDR2 are MNHEY and SMNVEV (reference sequence). The CDR3 consists of 12 residues. The DNA for the CDR3 is TGTGCCAGCAGATCGCGGGCCGACGAGCAGTACTTC. Translation: CASRSRADEQYF.

The chain joins TRBV5-1 to TRBJ2-2; D is unclear. Deletions cut 7 bases from V and 2 bases from J, with 15 bases between. CDR3 size: 15 residues. The germline V gene encodes CDR1 SGHRS and CDR2 YFSETQ. The CDR3 sequence is CASELSTPNTGELFF. The DNA for the CDR3 is TGCGCCAGCGAACTTTCGACACCTAACACCGGGGAGCTGTTTTTT.

This chain uses TRBV18 with TRBJ1-4; TRBD1 matches at 7 bases. CDR1 and CDR2 from the germline V gene are KGHSH and LQKENI. V gave up 3 bases and J gave up 8 bases; unmatched junction bases: 3. The CDR3 extends over 13 amino acids. In DNA, the CDR3 is TGTGCCAGCTCACCGGGACAGTCGGAAAAACTGTTTTTT. This translates into CASSPGQSEKLFF.

CDR3 residues: CASSHSEAGELFF. CDR3 in DNA: TGTGCCAGCAGCCATTCTGAAGCCGGGGAGCTGTTTTTT. The chain couples TRBV7-3 to TRBJ2-2; D is undetermined. Germline CDR1 is SGHTA and CDR2 is FQGTGA. Trimming stripped 5 bases from V and 6 bases from J, with 10 bases between. The CDR3 contains 13 residues. The whole variable domain, remainder taken from reference TRBV7-3 and TRBJ2-2, is GAGVSQTPSNKVTEKGKYVELRCDPISGHTALYWYRQSLGQGPEFLIYFQGTGAADDSGLPNDRFFAVRPEGSVSTLKIQRTERGDSAVYLCASSHSEAGELFFGEGSRLTVL.

V and J are TRBV7-8 and TRBJ1-1, with TRBD1 identical over 7 bases. Germline V CDR1 and CDR2: SGHVS, FQNEAQ. V was clipped by 5 bases and J by 10 bases; unmatched bases: 19. The CDR3 is 16 residues long. The CDR3, as DNA: TGTGCCAGCAGCCCGAACAGGGGAGGAGGGCTGAGGGGAGCTTTCTTT. The encoded protein is CASSPNRGGGLRGAFF.

The chain recombines TRBV5-4 with TRBJ1-3; D gene unclear. CDR3 size: 14 residues. V lost 4 bases and J 0 bases, leaving 8 bases between the germline ends. Germline values: CDR1 SGHNT, CDR2 YYREEE (reference sequence). The CDR3 DNA reads as TGTGCCAGCAGCGAAGGTGTCTCTGGAAACACCATATATTTT. This gives the protein CASSEGVSGNTIYF.

The chain has TRBV9 and TRBJ1-2; D gene ambiguous. Germline CDR1 SGDLS, CDR2 YYNGEE. The CDR3 is 16 amino acids. Trimming removed 4 bases at V and 1 base at J, with 17 bases between. The CDR3, as DNA: TGTGCCAGCAGCCCCGGTGGCAGAAACCTTAACTATGGCTACACCTTC. Amino acids: CASSPGGRNLNYGYTF.

As regards this clone: In the same sample, other DNA sequences code for this CDR3. The chain is built from TRBV18 and TRBJ1-5, with D hard to call. Germline V gene data show CDR1 as KGHSH and CDR2 as LQKENI. V was shortened by 5 bases and J by 5 bases, with 7 bases between the two germline ends. The CDR3 loop spans 12 amino acids. The CDR3 nucleotides are TGTGCCAGCTCAGGAAGGGATCAGCCCCAGCATTTT. Translating it yields CASSGRDQPQHF.

The genes are TRBV18 and TRBJ2-1, with 7 bases aligning to TRBD1. This CDR3 is built from 15 residues. The germline CDR1 and CDR2 sequences are KGHSH and LQKENI. Unmatched junction bases numbered 2, after V lost 3 bases and J lost 0 bases. The CDR3, as DNA: TGTGCCAGCTCACCGACAGGGCGCTCCTACAATGAGCAGTTCTTC. Its protein is CASSPTGRSYNEQFF. The full variable domain, completed using reference TRBV18 and TRBJ2-1, is NAGVMQNPRHLVRRRGQEARLRCSPMKGHSHVYWYRQLPEEGLKFMVYLQKENIIDESGMPKERFSAEFPKEGPSILRIQQVVRGDSAAYFCASSPTGRSYNEQFFGPGTRLTVL.

A single count supports this clone. Other DNA sequences within the sample encode an identical CDR3. The genes are TRBV20-1 and TRBJ2-1; D not certain. The germline V and J ends were trimmed by 1 base and 7 bases, with 5 bases remaining between them. The CDR3 has 11 amino acids. Germline V gene data show CDR1 as DFQATT and CDR2 as SNEGSKA (reference sequence). CDR3 protein: CSARVINEQFF. CDR3 DNA sequence: TGCAGTGCTAGAGTAATTAATGAGCAGTTCTTC.

This sequence joins TRBV9 and TRBJ1-4, with a tentative D call TRBD1 (6 bases). V dropped 0 bases and J dropped 5 bases, with 11 bases sitting between them. This CDR3 comprises 15 residues. CDR1 is SGDLS, CDR2 YYNGEE, per germline. Here the CDR3 reads CASSVETGSNEKLFF. The CDR3 region has the DNA TGTGCCAGCAGCGTAGAAACAGGGTCAAATGAAAAACTGTTTTTT.

The chain joins TRBV28 to TRBJ1-5, with 10 bases that match TRBD1. This CDR3 is built from 16 residues. The trim removed 6 bases at V and 8 bases at J, leaving 13 bases unmatched. Germline CDR1 is MDHEN and CDR2 is SYDVKM. This CDR3 is CASSRQGGQGQKPQHF. CDR3 DNA sequence: TGTGCCAGCAGCAGGCAGGGGGGACAGGGGCAAAAGCCCCAGCATTTT.

The chain carries TRBV5-1 and TRBJ2-3; 7 positions agree with TRBD1. This CDR3 has 14 amino acids. Germline CDR1 is SGHRS and CDR2 is YFSETQ. J was trimmed by 5 bases and V by 4 bases; bases with no gene match: 7. CDR3 DNA: TGCGCCAGCAGCCACAGACAGGGCAGAGATACGCAGTATTTT. Its protein is CASSHRQGRDTQYF. The full variable domain, with the rest looked up from reference TRBV5-1 and TRBJ2-3, is KAGVTQTPRYLIKTRGQQVTLSCSPISGHRSVSWYQQTPGQGLQFLFEYFSETQRNKGNFPGRFSGRQFSNSRSEMNVSTLELGDSALYLCASSHRQGRDTQYFGPGTRLTVL.

The CDR3 region is CASLSSNNEQFF. The DNA of the CDR3 is TGCGCCAGCCTCAGTAGTAACAATGAGCAGTTCTTC. The chain links TRBV10-2 to TRBJ2-1; unclear D gene. This CDR3 contains 12 residues. Germline CDR1 WSHSY, CDR2 SAAADI. V was cut by 8 bases and J by 5 bases, with 10 bases left in between.

The chain joins TRBV19 to TRBJ2-3; 7 bases line up with TRBD2. V lost 7 bases to trimming and J lost 8 bases; unmatched junction nucleotides: 6. This CDR3 is built from 12 residues. CDR1 and CDR2 from the germline V gene are LNHDA and SQIVND (reference sequence). Here the CDR3 reads CASKGGSFTQYF. DNA for the CDR3: TGTGCCAGTAAAGGCGGGAGCTTTACGCAGTATTTT. Complete variable domain (other parts from reference TRBV19 and TRBJ2-3): DGGITQSPKYLFRKEGQNVTLSCEQNLNHDAMYWYRQDPGQGLRLIYYSQIVNDFQKGDIAEGYSVSREKKESFPLTVTSAQKNPTAFYLCASKGGSFTQYFGPGTRLTVL.

This clone has just one count. V is TRBV5-5 and J is TRBJ2-1; 10 positions match TRBD2. V dropped 0 bases and J dropped 6; count of bases not matched to a gene: 6. The CDR3 totals 16 residues. The germline CDR1 and CDR2 sequences are SGHKS and YYEKEE (reference sequence). CDR3 sequence: CASSLGPSGSSNEQFF. The CDR3 DNA reads TGTGCCAGCAGCTTGGGGCCTAGCGGGAGTTCCAATGAGCAGTTCTTC.

The chain joins TRBV6-1 to TRBJ2-7; 7 nucleotides line up with TRBD2. Germline CDR1 MNHNS, CDR2 SASEGT. The CDR3 is made up of 14 amino acids. The ends lost 5 bases at V and 1 base at J; junction bases unmatched: 5. This chain's CDR3 is CASSMGGSSYEQYF. The CDR3 DNA sequence: TGTGCCAGCAGTATGGGGGGGTCATCCTACGAGCAGTACTTC.

J is TRBJ2-1 and V is TRBV7-8; 9 nucleotides align to TRBD1. Looked up from germline, CDR1 is SGHVS and CDR2 is FQNEAQ. The CDR3 length is 15 residues. J lost 9 bases, V lost 3 bases, and 9 bases had no gene match. CDR3 nucleotide sequence: TGTGCCAGCAGCTTCTCCGACAGGGGGGGAAGTGAGCAGTTCTTC. Amino acids: CASSFSDRGGSEQFF.

The chain uses TRBV4-3 and TRBJ1-1; D uncertain. The CDR3 is made up of 16 amino acids. Germline loops: CDR1 LGHNA, CDR2 YSLEER. The germline V and J ends were trimmed by 0 bases and 3 bases, with 14 bases remaining between them. CDR3 coding DNA: TGCGCCAGCAGCCAAGAGATCACGCAGAGGGACACTGAAGCTTTCTTT. Its protein product is CASSQEITQRDTEAFF.

This sequence joins TRBV14 and TRBJ2-1; 10 bases line up with TRBD2. CDR3 length: 17 amino acids. V trimming: 2 bases; J trimming: 5 bases; junction bases outside the gene matches: 9. From germline, CDR1 is SGHDN and CDR2 FVKESK. The CDR3 DNA reads as TGTGCCAGCAGCCAACTGAGCGGGAGGGCCGCCCACAATGAGCAGTTCTTC. Translation gives CASSQLSGRAAHNEQFF.

Concerning this clone: The same CDR3 arises from other DNA sequences in this sample as well. The V call is TRBV27, the J call TRBJ1-5; D gene unclear. V was trimmed by 3 bases and J by 2 bases, leaving 5 bases between them. The CDR3 contains 13 residues. The V gene's germline CDR1 is MNHEY and CDR2 SMNVEV (reference sequence). CDR3 coding DNA: TGTGCCAGCAGTTTCCTCGGCAATCAGCCCCAGCATTTT. As protein: CASSFLGNQPQHF.

In nucleotides, the CDR3 is TGTGCCAGCTCCCTCGGGGGTGTGGAGACCCAGTACTTC. This sequence encodes CASSLGGVETQYF. This chain connects TRBV2 to TRBJ2-5, with D perhaps TRBD2 (6 bases). This CDR3 comprises 13 residues. Germline values: CDR1 SNHLY, CDR2 FYNNEI. The germline V and J ends were trimmed by 8 bases and 5 bases, with 15 bases remaining between them.

The chain joins TRBV4-1 to TRBJ1-5; D may be TRBD1 (6 bases). Looked up from germline, CDR1 is MGHRA and CDR2 is YSYEKL. The CDR3 length is 17 residues. The ends were cut back, 4 bases at V and 3 bases at J, with 19 bases in the middle. The CDR3 sequence is CASSRPGVEGVNQPQHF. For the CDR3, the DNA is TGCGCCAGCAGCCGCCCTGGGGTGGAGGGGGTCAATCAGCCCCAGCATTTT.

The chain recombines TRBV5-6 with TRBJ1-2; 7 nucleotides line up with TRBD1. The CDR3 consists of 17 residues. The germline CDR1 and CDR2 sequences are SGHDT and YYEEEE. The junction had 12 bases not matched to a gene; V was cut back by 4 bases and J by 0 bases. CDR3 DNA sequence: TGTGCCAGCAGCCCACGGACAGGACTACTCGCTAACTATGGCTACACCTTC. Protein product: CASSPRTGLLANYGYTF. The variable domain in full, completed from reference TRBV5-6 and TRBJ1-2, reads DAGVTQSPTHLIKTRGQQVTLRCSPKSGHDTVSWYQQALGQGPQFIFQYYEEEERQRGNFPDRFSGHQFPNYSSELNVNALLLGDSALYLCASSPRTGLLANYGYTFGSGTRLTVV.